This T cell receptor (beta chain) is from a study of CD8+CD57+ T cells in acquired aplastic anemia. Study-wide background: Sorting CD4+ and CD8+ cells gave DNA averaging 3.2 ug.

This clonotype came up many times. Genomic DNA, the template, was used for profiling of the TCR beta VDJ and CDR3. Via MiXCR, TCRdb re-called the reads, giving one row per CDR3 protein. The sample holds 220,000 or so distinct CDR3 sequences; more than 55% are singletons and the top ten take roughly 53%. Sequencing involved patients with CD8+CD57+ cell expansion previously shown by flow cytometry. Trimming pared 0 bases from V and 7 bases from J, leaving 14 bases between. The CDR3 is made up of 16 amino acids. CDR1 SGHKS and CDR2 YYEKEE come from the germline V gene (reference sequence). J is TRBJ1-6 and V is TRBV5-5; no firm D call. The TCR comes from a human donor with aplastic anemia. The sequenced material came from sorted CD4+, CD8+, or CD8+CD57+ T cells (not recorded which) from PBMCs. CDR3 bases: TGTGCCAGCAGCTTGGGCTCCGGCGGTGTAAATTCACCCCTCCACTTT. Translating gives CASSLGSGGVNSPLHF.